This T cell receptor (beta chain) came from a study of a mutant IDH1 vaccine in newly diagnosed glioma. On the study more broadly: Following radiotherapy alone, or alongside temozolomide cycles, vaccination was started after an interval of 4-6 weeks. Among treated patients, about 62% were male and around 40% female, and mean age was 40.4 years. The study, taken as a whole, reports: Among all patients, vaccine-induced immune responses occurred in 90% to 95%.

As for time point: week 35, safety follow-up. Vaccinated patients received 300 ug of mutant IDH1 20-mer peptide per dose, with topical imiquimod. The CDR3 covers 13 residues. From germline, CDR1 is MDHEN and CDR2 SYDVKM. Trimming took off 3 bases at V and 2 bases at J, with 8 bases between the two ends. Points on this clone: Its antigen is not known.

Sequencing used immunoSEQ multiplex PCR; TCRdb keeps in-frame clones, though not all of them. The sample has more than 35,000 clones; 81% are singletons. The receptor's source is a woman between 35 and 50 years old with glioma. Some clones in this sample may be carry-over from other donors' samples. This chain uses TRBV28 with TRBJ2-7; D gene unclear. Sequenced material: PBMCs, taken from a glioma patient whose treatment included an IDH1 peptide vaccine. The CDR3 DNA reads as TGTGCCAGCAGTTTCGGGTTAACCTACGAGCAGTACTTC. Translating gives CASSFGLTYEQYF. Looking up the rest from reference TRBV28 and TRBJ2-7 gives the full variable domain: DVKVTQSSRYLVKRTGEKVFLECVQDMDHENMFWYRQDPGLGLRLIYFSYDVKMKEKGDIPEGYSVSREKKERFSLILESASTNQTSMYLCASSFGLTYEQYFGPGTRLTVT.